This TCR beta chain was documented in a study of cytomegalovirus exposure and HLA in healthy donors. The study ran its PCR with 60 Vbeta and 13 Jbeta primers. The repertoire was sequenced with immunoSEQ multiplex PCR; TCRdb's copy has only in-frame clones and lacks some. The sample contains tens of thousands of clones, roughly 80% of which appear only once. This clone occurred a few times. What it recognizes is unknown. Broader study findings: Earlier analysis yielded a pattern in which most TCR beta V segments were productive about 90% or about 30% of the time. Sequencing had likely introduced a cluster of highly shared sequence variants as an artifact. Sequencing depth roughly uniform across donors was assumed in presence/absence analyses. With later analysis, a missense DCLRE1C variant became linked to TCR beta V- and J-gene trimming.

The CDR3 runs to 11 residues. J was trimmed by 8 bases and V by 5 bases; bases with no gene match: 2. Germline V gene lookup returns CDR1 GTSNPN and CDR2 SVGIG (reference sequence). This receptor was identified in a woman aged 40 to 55 in good health and CMV-seropositive. This chain uses TRBV30 with TRBJ1-2; 10 positions agree with TRBD1. Source material: PBMCs. CDR3 region: CAWWDRGGYTF. Here the CDR3 DNA reads TGTGCCTGGTGGGACAGGGGAGGCTACACCTTC.